The 10 T cell receptor beta chains listed next were all sequenced from one sample in a study of blood T cell repertoires in COVID-19. TCRdb's copy holds only in-frame clones and misses some; the assay was immunoSEQ multiplex PCR. The data contain under 55,000 clones, over 70% of them singletons. The sequenced material came from peripheral blood. These TCRs come from a man between 65 and 85 years old with acute or convalescent COVID-19.

The chain has TRBV3-1 (or the pseudogene TRBV3-2) and TRBJ1-3; D gene ambiguous. The CDR3 has 20 residues. Germline CDR1 LGHDT, CDR2 YNNKEL (reference sequence). V gave up 4 bases and J gave up 3 bases, with 28 bases separating them. In DNA form, the CDR3 reads TGTGCCAGCAGCCCGGGAAGGAGTAGGGATGGAAGCTCGAGTGGAAACACCATATATTTT. Amino acid sequence: CASSPGRSRDGSSSGNTIYF.

The genes are TRBV5-6 and TRBJ1-2; TRBD1 matches 10 bases. The J segment lost 8 bases and the V segment lost 2 bases, leaving 3 bases of the junction unmatched. The CDR3 covers 13 residues. Looked up from germline, CDR1 is SGHDT and CDR2 is YYEEEE. CDR3 DNA: TGTGCCAGCAGCTTCGGACAGGGGGACGGCTACACCTTC. It specifies CASSFGQGDGYTF.

The J gene is TRBJ2-1, the V gene TRBV2, with TRBD1 matching over 8 bases. J was trimmed by 6 bases and V by 5 bases; bases with no gene match: 3. This CDR3 contains 13 residues. Germline V gene data show CDR1 as SNHLY and CDR2 as FYNNEI. The CDR3 loop is CASSITGGNEQFF. Here the CDR3 DNA reads TGTGCCAGCAGTATAACAGGGGGCAATGAGCAGTTCTTC.

The rearrangement links TRBV6-6 to TRBJ1-2; perhaps TRBD1 as D (5 bases). Germline V gene lookup returns CDR1 MNHNY and CDR2 SVGAGI (reference sequence). V was clipped by 9 bases and J by 4 bases, with 18 bases between them. The CDR3 totals 14 residues. The CDR3 here is CASWGTDYSYGYTF. The DNA for the CDR3 is TGTGCCAGTTGGGGCACGGATTATTCCTATGGCTACACCTTC.

The V and J genes are TRBV19 and TRBJ1-4, with D possibly being TRBD1 (5 bases). The germline V gene encodes CDR1 LNHDA and CDR2 SQIVND (reference sequence). The CDR3 length is 16 residues. V dropped 6 bases and J dropped 0 bases, with 14 bases sitting between them. The CDR3 is CASRRQRYSTNEKLFF. The CDR3 bases are TGTGCCAGTAGGAGACAGCGATACTCAACTAATGAAAAACTGTTTTTT.

The V gene is TRBV6-2 or TRBV6-3, the J gene TRBJ1-4; D unresolved. Germline CDR1 is MNHEY and CDR2 is SVGEGT. This CDR3 contains 16 residues. The V end lost 6 bases, the J end lost 1 base, and 15 bases lay between the germline ends. Here the CDR3 DNA reads TGTGCCAGCAGCTCGGGAGAAACAATAACTAATGAAAAACTGTTTTTT. Protein: CASSSGETITNEKLFF.

The CDR3 region has the DNA TGCGCCAGCAGCCAAGGAGGCCAGGGGGCAGCAGATACGCAGTATTTT. This gives the protein CASSQGGQGAADTQYF. This chain connects TRBV4-3 to TRBJ2-3, with 8 bases matching TRBD1. The CDR3 contains 16 residues. Germline V gives CDR1 LGHNA, CDR2 YSLEER. V lost 1 base, J lost 4 bases, and 7 bases stayed unmatched.

This chain uses TRBV11-2 with TRBJ2-3; TRBD2 is a possible D gene (6 bases). V was trimmed by 4 bases and J by 3 bases, leaving 17 bases between them. Germline V CDR1 and CDR2: SGHAT, FQNNGV. This CDR3 is 16 amino acids long. CDR3 DNA: TGTGCCAGCAGCTACCCCCGAGGGAGGCGGACAGATACGCAGTATTTT. Protein product: CASSYPRGRRTDTQYF.

This clone occurred a few times. V and J are TRBV18 and TRBJ2-1; TRBD2 matches 10 bases. Germline V gives CDR1 KGHSH, CDR2 LQKENI. With V trimmed by 1 base and J by 7 bases, 7 bases remained unmatched. The CDR3 contains 16 residues. In DNA form, the CDR3 reads TGTGCCAGCTCACCACGCAGCGGGGGGGCAGGGAATGAGCAGTTCTTC. It is translated as CASSPRSGGAGNEQFF.

The rearrangement uses TRBV18 and TRBJ2-7; possibly TRBD1 for D (6 bases). This CDR3 contains 17 residues. Between the trimmed V and J ends, which lost 6 bases and 1 base, there was a span of 22 bases. Germline CDR1 is KGHSH and CDR2 is LQKENI. As DNA, the CDR3 is TGTGCCAGCTCCCCGGGGATTACCGGGACACCTTCCTACGAGCAGTACTTC. This translates into CASSPGITGTPSYEQYF. The full variable domain, completed using reference TRBV18 and TRBJ2-7, is NAGVMQNPRHLVRRRGQEARLRCSPMKGHSHVYWYRQLPEEGLKFMVYLQKENIIDESGMPKERFSAEFPKEGPSILRIQQVVRGDSAAYFCASSPGITGTPSYEQYFGPGTRLTVT.